What follows are 13 T cell receptor beta chains derived from one specimen sequenced in a study of blood T cells in healthy people across ages. The use of a sample-barcoded 5' primer and a J-beta primer mix characterized a second PCR of roughly 7 to 11 cycles. Using its own MiXCR run on the 5' RACE reads, TCRdb lists one record per CDR3 protein. The sample shows some 1.6 million distinct CDR3 sequences, roughly 32% of them seen only once. The sample consisted of blood. These receptors were collected from a woman in her twenties or thirties in good health.

The chain recombines TRBV10-3 with TRBJ2-5; the D call may be TRBD1 or TRBD2 (5 bases each). V dropped 3 bases and J dropped 4 bases, with 9 bases sitting between them. Germline V CDR1 and CDR2: ENHRY, SYGVKD. CDR3 length: 13 residues. The CDR3 spells CAISDGGPETQYF. CDR3 nucleotides: TGTGCCATCAGTGATGGGGGTCCAGAGACCCAGTACTTC.

In DNA, the CDR3 is TGCAGTGCTATTATCCCGGGGGGGACTAGCGGGGGGAACTACGAGCAGTACTTC. This gives the protein CSAIIPGGTSGGNYEQYF. The gene calls are TRBV20-1 and TRBJ2-7, with 15 bases matching TRBD2. CDR3 size: 18 residues. Per the germline V gene, CDR1 is DFQATT and CDR2 is SNEGSKA (reference sequence). The J segment lost 3 bases and the V segment lost 4 bases, leaving 13 bases of the junction unmatched.

This clonotype was observed many times. In DNA, the CDR3 is TGCAGCGGCTCTCGTGGGGCGGGCATCCAAGAGACCCAGTACTTC. This gives the protein CSGSRGAGIQETQYF. V and J are TRBV29-1 and TRBJ2-5; perhaps D is TRBD1 or TRBD2 (5 bases each). Germline loops: CDR1 SQVTM, CDR2 ANQGSEA. The CDR3 is 15 residues long. V was cut by 7 bases and J by 1 base, with 19 bases left in between.

This clonotype has just a few counts. The chain carries TRBV3-1 and TRBJ2-1; TRBD2 matches 7 bases. Germline V gene sequence: CDR1 LGHDT, CDR2 YNNKEL (reference sequence). This CDR3 spans 14 amino acids. Trimming cost V 3 bases and J 9 bases; bases outside gene matches: 8. As DNA, the CDR3 is TGTGCCAGCAGCCAGGGGAGGGAAGCTGGTGAGCAGTTCTTC. This encodes CASSQGREAGEQFF.

This clonotype was counted only a few times. The gene calls are TRBV7-9 and TRBJ2-1, with D unresolved. The CDR3 covers 14 residues. Germline V gene lookup returns CDR1 SEHNR and CDR2 FQNEAQ (reference sequence). V was cut by 3 bases and J by 7 bases, with 13 bases left in between. CDR3 nucleotides: TGTGCCAGCAGCTTCGCCCTGAATGGGAATGAGCAGTTCTTC. It yields the protein CASSFALNGNEQFF.

V is TRBV7-2 and J is TRBJ2-6; TRBD1 or TRBD2 may be the D gene (5 bases each). The length of the CDR3 is 15 residues. Germline CDR1 is SGHTA and CDR2 is FQGNSA. The V end was cut by 1 base, the J end by 4 bases, with 8 bases between. The CDR3 sequence is CASSLVGEGANVLTF. The CDR3 DNA follows: TGTGCCAGCAGCTTAGTGGGGGAGGGGGCCAACGTCCTGACTTTC.

This clonotype has only a few counts. CDR3 nucleotides: TGTGCCAGCAGCCCCCATCGAGGACAGGGTGTGAACACTGAAGCTTTCTTT. Protein sequence: CASSPHRGQGVNTEAFF. The chain carries TRBV7-9 and TRBJ1-1; 8 bases line up with TRBD1. CDR3 length: 17 residues. Germline V gene data show CDR1 as SEHNR and CDR2 as FQNEAQ (reference sequence). V was pared by 5 bases and J by 0 bases, with 11 bases of the junction left unmatched.

This chain joins TRBV20-1 and TRBJ2-1; TRBD2 aligns across 11 bases. The CDR3 extends over 16 amino acids. J gave up 1 base and V 1 base, and 3 bases lay outside the gene matches. The germline CDR1 and CDR2 sequences are DFQATT and SNEGSKA (reference sequence). The CDR3 DNA sequence: TGCAGTGCTAGAGCAACTAGCGGGAGATCCTACAATGAGCAGTTCTTC. It is translated as CSARATSGRSYNEQFF.

There are many counts of this clonotype. The chain links TRBV4-1 to TRBJ2-3; 9 bases agree with TRBD1. This CDR3 spans 14 amino acids. Germline V CDR1 and CDR2: MGHRA, YSYEKL. J gave up 4 bases and V 4 bases, and 3 bases lay outside the gene matches. Written as DNA, the CDR3 is TGCGCCAGCAGCCGGTGGACAGGGGCAGATACGCAGTATTTT. Protein product: CASSRWTGADTQYF.

The gene calls are TRBV10-3 and TRBJ1-2; TRBD1 is a possible D gene (6 bases). Trimming pared 5 bases from V and 2 bases from J, leaving 15 bases between. CDR1 ENHRY and CDR2 SYGVKD come from the germline V gene. There are 15 residues in the CDR3. This chain's CDR3 is CAISRTEQVNYGYTF. As DNA, the CDR3 is TGTGCCATCAGTCGGACAGAGCAAGTCAACTATGGCTACACCTTC.

This clonotype was seen many times. The chain is built from TRBV6-2 or TRBV6-3 and TRBJ2-7; 9 nucleotides agree with TRBD2. The V gene's germline CDR1 is MNHEY and CDR2 SVGEGT. Unmatched junction bases numbered 6, after V lost 0 bases and J lost 3 bases. The CDR3 is 16 residues long. CDR3 protein: CASSYSGTSPNYEQYF. The CDR3 DNA sequence: TGTGCCAGCAGTTACTCTGGGACTAGCCCTAACTACGAGCAGTACTTC.

As to this clonotype: A read error may explain this, as a much larger clone is one base away. This chain joins TRBV10-3 and TRBJ1-1; 7 bases fit TRBD1. The CDR3 runs to 12 residues. Germline V gene data show CDR1 as ENHRY and CDR2 as SYGVKD. The CDR3 here is CTIRTGGAEAFF. As DNA, the CDR3 is TGTACCATCAGGACAGGTGGAGCTGAAGCTTTCTTT.

The rearrangement joins TRBV27 to TRBJ2-3; D may be TRBD2 (6 bases). This CDR3 contains 15 residues. CDR1 is MNHEY and CDR2 is SMNVEV in the germline V gene (reference sequence). Trimming removed 4 bases from V and 1 base from J, with 12 bases in between. The CDR3 DNA follows: TGTGCCAGCAGTTCGGGGGTATGGGGCACAGATACGCAGTATTTT. Translating it yields CASSSGVWGTDTQYF.